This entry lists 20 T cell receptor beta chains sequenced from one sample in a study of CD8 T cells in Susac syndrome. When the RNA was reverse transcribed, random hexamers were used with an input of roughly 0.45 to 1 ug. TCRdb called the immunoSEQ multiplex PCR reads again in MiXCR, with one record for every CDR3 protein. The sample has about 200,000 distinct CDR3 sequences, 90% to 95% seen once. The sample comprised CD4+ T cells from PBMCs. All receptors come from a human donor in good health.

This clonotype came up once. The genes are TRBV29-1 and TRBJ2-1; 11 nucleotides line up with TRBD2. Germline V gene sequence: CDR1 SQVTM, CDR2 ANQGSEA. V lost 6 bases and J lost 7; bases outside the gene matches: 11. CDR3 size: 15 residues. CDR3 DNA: TGCAGCGTCCGTCGACTAGCGGGGAAGGAGAATGAGCAGTTCTTC. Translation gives CSVRRLAGKENEQFF.

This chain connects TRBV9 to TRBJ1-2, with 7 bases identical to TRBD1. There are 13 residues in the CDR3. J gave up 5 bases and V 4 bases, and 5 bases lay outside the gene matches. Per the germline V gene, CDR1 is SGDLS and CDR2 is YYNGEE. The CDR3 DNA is TGTGCCAGCAGCATAAGACAGGGATATGGCTACACCTTC. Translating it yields CASSIRQGYGYTF.

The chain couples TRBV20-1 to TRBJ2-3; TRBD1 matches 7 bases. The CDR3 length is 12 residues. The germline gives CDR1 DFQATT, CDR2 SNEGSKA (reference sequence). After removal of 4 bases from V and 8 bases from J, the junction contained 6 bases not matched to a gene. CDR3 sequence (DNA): TGCAGTGCTACACGGGACAGTAGTACGCAGTATTTT. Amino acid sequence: CSATRDSSTQYF.

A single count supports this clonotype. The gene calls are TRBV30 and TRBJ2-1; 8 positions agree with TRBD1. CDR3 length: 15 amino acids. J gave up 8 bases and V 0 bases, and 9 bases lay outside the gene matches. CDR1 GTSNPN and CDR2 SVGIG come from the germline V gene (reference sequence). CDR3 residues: CAWSVGSQGADEQFF. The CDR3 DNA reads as TGTGCCTGGAGTGTCGGAAGTCAGGGGGCGGATGAGCAGTTCTTC.

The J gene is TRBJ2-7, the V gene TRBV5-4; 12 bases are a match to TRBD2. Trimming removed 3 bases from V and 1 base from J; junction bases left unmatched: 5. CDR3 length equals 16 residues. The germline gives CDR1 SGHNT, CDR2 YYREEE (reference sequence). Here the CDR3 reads CASSSGLAGTSYEQYV. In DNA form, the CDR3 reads TGTGCCAGCAGCTCCGGACTAGCGGGAACGTCCTACGAGCAGTACGTC.

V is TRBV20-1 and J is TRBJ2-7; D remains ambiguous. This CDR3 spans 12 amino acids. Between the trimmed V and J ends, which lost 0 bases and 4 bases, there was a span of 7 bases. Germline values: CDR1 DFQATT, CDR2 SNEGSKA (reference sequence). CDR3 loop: CSARDLGYEQYV. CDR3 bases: TGCAGTGCTAGAGATTTAGGTTACGAGCAGTACGTC.

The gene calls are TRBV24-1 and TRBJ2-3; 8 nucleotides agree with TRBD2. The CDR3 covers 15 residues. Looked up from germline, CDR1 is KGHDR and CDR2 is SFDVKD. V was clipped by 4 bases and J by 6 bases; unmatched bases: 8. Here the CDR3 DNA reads TGTGCCACCAGTGAGGGGACTAGGGAGGGGGATACGCAGTATTTT. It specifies CATSEGTREGDTQYF.

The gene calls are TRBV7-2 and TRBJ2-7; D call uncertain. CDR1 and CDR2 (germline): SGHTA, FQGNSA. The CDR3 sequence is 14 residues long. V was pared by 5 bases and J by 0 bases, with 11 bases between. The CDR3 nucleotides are TGTGCCAGCAGCCCAAAAGTCACCTCCTACGAGCAGTACTTC. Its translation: CASSPKVTSYEQYF. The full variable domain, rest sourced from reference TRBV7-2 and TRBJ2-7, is GAGVSQSPSNKVTEKGKDVELRCDPISGHTALYWYRQSLGQGLEFLIYFQGNSAPDKSGLPSDRFSAERTGGSVSTLTIQRTQQEDSAVYLCASSPKVTSYEQYFGPGTRLTVT.

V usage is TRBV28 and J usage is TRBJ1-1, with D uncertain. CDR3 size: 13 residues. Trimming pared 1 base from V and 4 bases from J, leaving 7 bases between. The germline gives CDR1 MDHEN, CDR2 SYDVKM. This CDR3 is CASSLSGGTEAFF. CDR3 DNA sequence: TGTGCCAGCAGTTTATCTGGCGGCACTGAAGCTTTCTTT.

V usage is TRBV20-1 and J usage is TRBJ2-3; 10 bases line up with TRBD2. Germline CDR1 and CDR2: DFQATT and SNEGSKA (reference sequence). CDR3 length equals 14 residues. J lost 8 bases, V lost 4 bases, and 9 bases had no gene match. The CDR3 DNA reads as TGCAGTGCTACTAGCGGGAGCCAGCAGGGTACGCAGTATTTT. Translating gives CSATSGSQQGTQYF.

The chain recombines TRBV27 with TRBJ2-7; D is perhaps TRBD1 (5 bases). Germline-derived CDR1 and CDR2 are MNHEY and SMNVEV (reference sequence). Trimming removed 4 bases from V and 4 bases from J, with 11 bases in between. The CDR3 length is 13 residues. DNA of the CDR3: TGTGCCAGCAGTTCCAGGGTAGGGTACGAGCAGTACGTC. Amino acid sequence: CASSSRVGYEQYV.

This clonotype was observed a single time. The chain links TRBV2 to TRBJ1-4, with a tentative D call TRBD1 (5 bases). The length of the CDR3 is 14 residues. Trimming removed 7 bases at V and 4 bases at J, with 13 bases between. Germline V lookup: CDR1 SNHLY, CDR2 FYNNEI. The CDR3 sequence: CASTEGVYNEKLFF. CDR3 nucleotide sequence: TGTGCCAGCACCGAAGGGGTTTATAATGAAAAACTGTTTTTT.

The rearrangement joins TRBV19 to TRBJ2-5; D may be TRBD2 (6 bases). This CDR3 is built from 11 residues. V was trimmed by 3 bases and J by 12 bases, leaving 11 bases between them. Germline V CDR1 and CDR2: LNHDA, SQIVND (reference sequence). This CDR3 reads CASSMGLVKYF. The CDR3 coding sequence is TGTGCCAGTAGTATGGGACTTGTAAAGTACTTC.

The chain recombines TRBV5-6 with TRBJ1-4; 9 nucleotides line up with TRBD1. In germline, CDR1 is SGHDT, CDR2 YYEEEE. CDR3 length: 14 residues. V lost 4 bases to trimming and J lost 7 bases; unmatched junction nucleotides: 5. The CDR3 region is CASSRGQGFEKLFF. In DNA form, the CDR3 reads TGTGCCAGCAGCAGGGGACAGGGATTTGAAAAACTGTTTTTT.

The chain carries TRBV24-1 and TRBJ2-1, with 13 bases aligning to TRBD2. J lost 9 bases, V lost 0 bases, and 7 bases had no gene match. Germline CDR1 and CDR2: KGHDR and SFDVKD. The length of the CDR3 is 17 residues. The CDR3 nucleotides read TGTGCCACCAGTGATTTGCCCGGGACTAGCGGGAATAGTGAGCAGTTCTTC. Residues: CATSDLPGTSGNSEQFF.

The CDR3 DNA is TGCAGCGTTGAGAGGGGGGCGGAGGAGCAGTTCTTC. As protein: CSVERGAEEQFF. This chain connects TRBV29-1 to TRBJ2-1, with D perhaps TRBD1 or TRBD2 (6 bases each). The CDR3 consists of 12 residues. Trimming took off 3 bases at V and 10 bases at J, with 13 bases between the two ends. The germline V gene has CDR1 SQVTM and CDR2 ANQGSEA.

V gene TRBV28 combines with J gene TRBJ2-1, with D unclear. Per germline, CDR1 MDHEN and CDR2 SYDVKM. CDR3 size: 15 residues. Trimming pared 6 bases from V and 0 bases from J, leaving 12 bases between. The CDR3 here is CASSLPIRSYNEQFF. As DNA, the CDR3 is TGTGCCAGCAGCCTACCTATCCGCTCCTACAATGAGCAGTTCTTC.

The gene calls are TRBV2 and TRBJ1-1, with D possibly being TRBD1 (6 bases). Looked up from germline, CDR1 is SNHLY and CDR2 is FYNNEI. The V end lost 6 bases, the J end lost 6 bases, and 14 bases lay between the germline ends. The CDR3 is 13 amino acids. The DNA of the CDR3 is TGTGCCAGCAGGATTGAGGGGGGCCCTGAAGCTTTCTTT. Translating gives CASRIEGGPEAFF.

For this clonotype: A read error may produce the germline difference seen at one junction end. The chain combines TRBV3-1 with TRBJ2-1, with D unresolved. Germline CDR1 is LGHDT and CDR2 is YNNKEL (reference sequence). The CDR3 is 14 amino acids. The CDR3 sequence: CASTQHRVYNEQFF. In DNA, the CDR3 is TGTGCCAGCACCCAACACCGGGTCTACAATGAGCAGTTCTTC.

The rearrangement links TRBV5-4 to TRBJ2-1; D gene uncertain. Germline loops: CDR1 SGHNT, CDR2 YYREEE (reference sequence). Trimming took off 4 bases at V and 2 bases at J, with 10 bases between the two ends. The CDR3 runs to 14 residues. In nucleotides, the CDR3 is TGTGCCAGCAGCCCCCGGGTCCCCTACAATGAGCAGTTCTTC. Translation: CASSPRVPYNEQFF.